Listed below are T cell receptor beta chains from one sample, sequenced in a study of blood T cell repertoires in COVID-19. The protocol was immunoSEQ multiplex PCR, while the TCRdb copy is restricted to in-frame clones and leaves out a portion. This table holds about 200,000 clones, about nine tenths found once. Sample: peripheral blood. The receptors derive from a man aged 55 to 70 who had recovered from COVID-19. Each CDR3 is given with its conserved first and last residue. The order of the fields is V gene, D gene, clone size, J gene, CDR3 protein, CDR3 DNA. The D gene is left open where the match is weak. Size values are once, few and many counts, or a class for expanded clones, and some rows have none.

V gene: TRBV18; D gene: NA; clone size: NA; J gene: TRBJ2-7; CDR3 protein: CASSRAPDSSYEQYF; CDR3 DNA: TGTGCCAGCTCCCGTGCACCGGACAGCTCCTACGAGCAGTACTTC
V gene: TRBV14; D gene: TRBD1; clone size: many; J gene: TRBJ1-1; CDR3 protein: CASSQDGDRESRAFF; CDR3 DNA: TGTGCCAGCAGCCAAGACGGAGACAGGGAATCCCGGGCTTTCTTT
V gene: TRBV18; D gene: TRBD2; clone size: NA; J gene: TRBJ2-5; CDR3 protein: CASSPRSGRGGQETQYF; CDR3 DNA: TGTGCCAGCTCACCCCGCTCAGGGCGGGGGGGCCAAGAGACCCAGTACTTC
V gene: TRBV24-1; D gene: TRBD2; clone size: NA; J gene: TRBJ2-1; CDR3 protein: CAPLLREYYNEQFF; CDR3 DNA: TGTGCCCCTCTTTTGCGGGAGTATTACAATGAGCAGTTCTTC
V gene: TRBV30; D gene: TRBD2; clone size: NA; J gene: TRBJ2-2; CDR3 protein: CAWSVGLAGAGELFF; CDR3 DNA: TGTGCCTGGAGTGTGGGGCTAGCGGGAGCCGGGGAGCTGTTTTTT
V gene: TRBV7-9; D gene: TRBD1; clone size: few; J gene: TRBJ2-1; CDR3 protein: CASSLTGVSNEQFF; CDR3 DNA: TGTGCCAGCAGCTTAACAGGGGTGTCCAATGAGCAGTTCTTC
V gene: TRBV28; D gene: NA; clone size: NA; J gene: TRBJ1-6; CDR3 protein: CAIQRPGGSPLHF; CDR3 DNA: TGTGCCATTCAACGGCCCGGGGGATCACCCCTCCACTTT
V gene: TRBV11-3; D gene: TRBD1; clone size: NA; J gene: TRBJ2-1; CDR3 protein: CASSYTPVQGASEQFF; CDR3 DNA: TGTGCCAGCAGCTATACTCCGGTACAGGGGGCCAGTGAGCAGTTCTTC
V gene: TRBV5-5; D gene: TRBD1; clone size: NA; J gene: TRBJ1-5; CDR3 protein: CASSLGDRVSNQPQHF; CDR3 DNA: TGTGCCAGCAGCTTGGGGGACAGGGTTAGCAATCAGCCCCAGCATTTT
V gene: TRBV20-1; D gene: NA; clone size: NA; J gene: TRBJ2-7; CDR3 protein: CSARGTYEQYF; CDR3 DNA: TGCAGTGCTAGAGGGACTTACGAGCAGTACTTC
V gene: TRBV6-5; D gene: TRBD1; clone size: NA; J gene: TRBJ1-1; CDR3 protein: CASTGTGFAEAFF; CDR3 DNA: TGTGCCAGCACCGGGACAGGTTTTGCTGAAGCTTTCTTT
V gene: TRBV14; D gene: TRBD1; clone size: NA; J gene: TRBJ2-2; CDR3 protein: CASSMTGTGELFF; CDR3 DNA: TGTGCCAGCAGTATGACAGGGACCGGGGAGCTGTTTTTT
V gene: TRBV28; D gene: TRBD2; clone size: NA; J gene: TRBJ2-4; CDR3 protein: CASSLWEVAGAKNIQYF; CDR3 DNA: TGTGCCAGCAGTTTATGGGAAGTAGCGGGAGCCAAAAACATTCAGTACTTC
V gene: TRBV4-3; D gene: TRBD1; clone size: once; J gene: TRBJ2-1; CDR3 protein: CASSQGDSYNEQFF; CDR3 DNA: TGCGCCAGCAGCCAAGGGGACAGCTACAATGAGCAGTTCTTC
V gene: TRBV5-4; D gene: TRBD2; clone size: NA; J gene: TRBJ2-3; CDR3 protein: CARSTLPSSGRADTQYF; CDR3 DNA: TGTGCCAGATCGACCCTCCCATCAAGCGGGAGGGCAGATACGCAGTATTTT
V gene: TRBV3-1/TRBV3-2; D gene: NA; clone size: NA; J gene: TRBJ2-7; CDR3 protein: CASSHDRKSLSYEQYF; CDR3 DNA: TGTGCCAGCAGCCACGACAGAAAAAGCCTATCCTACGAGCAGTACTTC